The clone carrying this T cell receptor (beta chain) was seen repeatedly, ten times or more. This entry is derived from a study of T cells in Graves' hyperthyroidism and ophthalmopathy. Researchers took RNA transcripts and amplified the TCR beta CDR3 regions from them. First-round RT-PCR with HTBI primers amplified the TCR CDR3 region. TCRdb passed the multiplex PCR reads through MiXCR, listing each CDR3 protein once. The sample records about 600,000 distinct CDR3 sequences, approximately 16% being singletons. There are 15 residues in the CDR3. Germline lookup yields CDR1 MDHEN and CDR2 SYDVKM. V was pared by 5 bases and J by 2 bases, with 16 bases between.

The chain couples TRBV28 to TRBJ2-7, with D tentatively TRBD2 (6 bases). The receptor was derived from a middle-aged woman with Graves' ophthalmopathy. The specimen was blood. The CDR3 is CASSATTSFTYEQYF. CDR3 DNA sequence: TGTGCCAGCAGTGCCACGACTAGTTTCACCTACGAGCAGTACTTC.